The rows below give T cell receptor delta chains drawn from one sample of a study of gamma-delta chains in newborns, infants, children. TCRdb ran CATT on the reads. The sample shows 2,200 or so delta-chain clones, about 1.5% of them seen only once. Sequencing was performed on blood. These receptors were taken from a child who was a newborn, infant or young child, either healthy, febrile or measles-vaccinated (not recorded which). CDR3s leave out the opening cysteine and the closing phenylalanine or tryptophan.

ALGDQSSFFYWGIRGTDKLI	TRDV1	TRDJ1
ASRDPTQKLGGFTDKLI	TRDV3	TRDJ1
AFMSGDTGFGDKLI	TRDV3	TRDJ1
ALGFSYRHAWGIRVHLKLI	TRDV1	TRDJ1
ASLSTGGYAYTDKLI	TRDV3	TRDJ1
AKACPPTLTAQLF	TRDV3	TRDJ2
ALGEGSGHFLHSDWGWYTDKLI	TRDV1	TRDJ1
ACDQSTGYTDKLI	TRDV2	TRDJ1